This T cell receptor beta chain was sequenced during a study of blood T cell repertoires in COVID-19. For the study at large: Acute-phase and convalescent COVID-19 samples originated in the United States, Italy and Spain.

Germline V gives CDR1 SGHRS, CDR2 YFSETQ. V trimming: 9 bases; J trimming: 3 bases; junction bases outside the gene matches: 8. CDR3 length: 15 amino acids. Sequencing used immunoSEQ multiplex PCR; TCRdb keeps in-frame clones, though not all of them. The sample records about 62,000 clones, 75% to 90% being singletons. The sequence was obtained from a woman in her sixties or seventies with COVID-19, enrolled during active disease. Sequencing was performed on peripheral blood. The rearrangement joins TRBV5-1 to TRBJ2-6; 8 bases agree with TRBD1. The CDR3 DNA follows: TGCGCCACCGGACAGGGAAGCTTTGGGGCCAACGTCCTGACTTTC. This sequence encodes CATGQGSFGANVLTF. The full variable domain, its missing parts supplied by reference TRBV5-1 and TRBJ2-6, is KAGVTQTPRYLIKTRGQQVTLSCSPISGHRSVSWYQQTPGQGLQFLFEYFSETQRNKGNFPGRFSGRQFSNSRSEMNVSTLELGDSALYLCATGQGSFGANVLTFGAGSRLTVL.